This TCR beta chain came from a study of blood T cell repertoires in COVID-19. Study summary: Both acute and convalescent COVID-19 samples were obtained from the United States, Italy and Spain. Sources were T cells, B-cell-depleted T cells, or PBMCs; the material itself was cDNA or gDNA.

The V segment lost 4 bases and the J segment 6 bases; nucleotides outside the gene matches: 6. Germline V gene sequence: CDR1 SGHNT, CDR2 YYREEE (reference sequence). CDR3 length equals 14 residues. Only a few counts were recorded for this clone. Original data processing: Cell counts per sample came from amplifying reference gene primers. Sequencing used immunoSEQ multiplex PCR; TCRdb keeps in-frame clones, though not all of them. V and J calls and clone size are those listed in that table; D and trimming were worked out from the DNA. The table shows roughly 200,000 clones, with 88% occurring only once.

The J gene is TRBJ1-1, the V gene TRBV5-4; 10 bases agree with TRBD1. The sample was peripheral blood. The sequence came from a man aged 65 to 85 with acute or convalescent COVID-19. CDR3 in amino acids: CASSIGQGVAEAFF. CDR3 bases: TGTGCCAGCAGCATCGGACAGGGGGTGGCTGAAGCTTTCTTT.